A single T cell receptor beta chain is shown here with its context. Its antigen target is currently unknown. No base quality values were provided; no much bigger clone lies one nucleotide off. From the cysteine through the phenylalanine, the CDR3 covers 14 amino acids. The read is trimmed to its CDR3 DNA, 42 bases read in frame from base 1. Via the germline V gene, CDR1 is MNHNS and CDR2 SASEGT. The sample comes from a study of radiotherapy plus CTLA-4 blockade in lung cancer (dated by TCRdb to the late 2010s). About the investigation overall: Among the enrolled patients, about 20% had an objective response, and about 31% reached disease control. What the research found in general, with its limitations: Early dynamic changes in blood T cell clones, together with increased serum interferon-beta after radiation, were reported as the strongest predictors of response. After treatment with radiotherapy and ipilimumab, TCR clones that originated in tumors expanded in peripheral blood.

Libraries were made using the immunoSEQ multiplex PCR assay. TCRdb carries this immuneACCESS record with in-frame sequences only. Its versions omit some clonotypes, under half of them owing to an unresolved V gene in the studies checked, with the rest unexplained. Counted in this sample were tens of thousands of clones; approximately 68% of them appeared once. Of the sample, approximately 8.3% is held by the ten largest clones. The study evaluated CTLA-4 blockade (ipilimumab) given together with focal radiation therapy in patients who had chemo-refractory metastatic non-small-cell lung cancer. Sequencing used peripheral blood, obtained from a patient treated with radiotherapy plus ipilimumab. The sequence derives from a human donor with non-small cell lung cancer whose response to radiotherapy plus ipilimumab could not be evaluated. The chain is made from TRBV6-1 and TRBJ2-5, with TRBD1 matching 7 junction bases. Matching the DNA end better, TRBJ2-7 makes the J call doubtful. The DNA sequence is TGTGCCAGCTCACCGGGACAGAGCTCCTACGAGCAGTACTTC. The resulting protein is CASSPGQSSYEQYF.